The T cell receptor beta chain under discussion was sequenced for a study of post-analysis software for immune sequencing data. General study points: The five TRBV segments detected at higher frequency in patients than in controls included TRBV5-6, TRBV5-1 and TRBV20-1.

The authors incorporated unique molecular identifiers into the TCR beta cDNA libraries. T cells numbering roughly 1 to 10 million yielded 450,000 to 600,000 cDNA molecules. TCRdb redid the calling of the PCR reads with MiXCR, one entry per CDR3 protein. This table has 750,000 to 950,000 distinct CDR3 sequences, under 70% appearing once. The CDR3 covers 15 residues. V gave up 0 bases and J gave up 2 bases, with 8 bases separating them. A note on this clonotype: Antigen: not known.

Sequenced sample: blood. This chain joins TRBV12-3 or TRBV12-4 and TRBJ1-5, with D unresolved. This clonotype originated in a girl aged 10 to 17 with multiple sclerosis. CDR3 nucleotides: TGTGCCAGCAGTTTAGCCGGATCGGGCAATCAGCCCCAGCATTTT. This encodes CASSLAGSGNQPQHF.